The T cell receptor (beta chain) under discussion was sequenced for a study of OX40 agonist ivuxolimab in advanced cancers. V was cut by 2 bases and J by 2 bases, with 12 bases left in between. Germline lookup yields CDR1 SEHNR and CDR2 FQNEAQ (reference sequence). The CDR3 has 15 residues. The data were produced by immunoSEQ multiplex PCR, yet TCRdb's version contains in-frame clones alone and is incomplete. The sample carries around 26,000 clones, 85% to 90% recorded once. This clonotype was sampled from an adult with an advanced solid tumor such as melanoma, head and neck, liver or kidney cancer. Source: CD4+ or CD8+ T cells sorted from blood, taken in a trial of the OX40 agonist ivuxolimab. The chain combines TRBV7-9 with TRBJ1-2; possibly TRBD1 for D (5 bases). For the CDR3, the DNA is TGTGCCAGCAGCTTAAGACAGCCTGAAAACTATGGCTACACCTTC. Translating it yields CASSLRQPENYGYTF.